Presented here are 20 T cell receptor beta chains from one specimen sequenced in a study of radiation and T cells in renal cell carcinoma. Sequenced by immunoSEQ multiplex PCR; TCRdb stores in-frame clones only, minus some. The sample has approximately 140,000 clones, less than 90% seen once. Stated time point: baseline pretreatment blood. Regarding treatment: 15 Gy SBRT to primary tumor, nephrectomy 4 weeks later. The starting material was blood, obtained from a patient whose treatment included radiotherapy and nephrectomy. Receptors originate from a woman in her 70s with renal cell carcinoma.

This clone was counted a few times. This chain uses TRBV9 with TRBJ1-1; unclear D gene. CDR3 length equals 13 residues. V was cut by 2 bases and J by 0 bases, with 5 bases left in between. Germline V gene sequence: CDR1 SGDLS, CDR2 YYNGEE. The DNA for the CDR3 is TGTGCCAGCAGCGTCCAGCTGAACACTGAAGCTTTCTTT. The encoded protein is CASSVQLNTEAFF.

Only a few counts were recorded for this clone. The chain recombines TRBV4-3 with TRBJ1-1; the D gene is possibly TRBD1 (5 bases). The CDR3 consists of 13 residues. Germline assignment: CDR1 LGHNA and CDR2 YSLEER. The ends were cut back, 6 bases at V and 1 base at J, with 9 bases in the middle. DNA for the CDR3: TGCGCCAGCAGACGGACAAGGAACACTGAAGCTTTCTTT. This gives the protein CASRRTRNTEAFF.

The chain uses TRBV7-6 and TRBJ1-1; D gene unclear. CDR3 length: 12 residues. Trimming cost V 5 bases and J 5 bases, with 9 bases left between them. In germline, CDR1 is SGHVS, CDR2 FNYEAQ. Here the CDR3 reads CASSRSGTEAFF. DNA for the CDR3: TGTGCCAGCAGCCGATCGGGGACTGAAGCTTTCTTT.

The rearrangement joins TRBV6-1 to TRBJ2-2, with 8 bases lining up with TRBD2. This CDR3 region has 15 residues. The trim removed 1 base at V and 8 bases at J, leaving 6 bases unmatched. Per germline, CDR1 MNHNS and CDR2 SASEGT. The CDR3 here is CASSEDRGGPGELFF. The CDR3 coding sequence is TGTGCCAGCAGTGAAGATCGGGGGGGCCCAGGGGAGCTGTTTTTT.

This chain links TRBV19 with TRBJ1-5, with D possibly matching TRBD1 (5 bases). CDR1 is LNHDA, CDR2 SQIVND, per germline (reference sequence). The CDR3 is 15 residues long. V was pared by 3 bases and J by 0 bases, with 9 bases between. The CDR3 loop is CASSMRGFSNQPQHF. Here the CDR3 DNA reads TGTGCCAGTAGTATGAGGGGATTTAGCAATCAGCCCCAGCATTTT.

V usage is TRBV7-6 and J usage is TRBJ2-7, with 10 bases aligning to TRBD2. Unmatched junction bases numbered 6, after V lost 5 bases and J lost 2 bases. The CDR3 covers 15 residues. Germline lookup yields CDR1 SGHVS and CDR2 FNYEAQ. The CDR3 DNA reads as TGTGCCAGCAGCCAGCGGGGGGGCCAAGCCTACGAGCAGTACTTC. Translated: CASSQRGGQAYEQYF.

This clone was found once. V is TRBV27 and J is TRBJ2-7; 7 nucleotides agree with TRBD1. The V gene end was trimmed by 6 bases and the J gene end by 6 bases; junction bases not matched to a gene: 8. Per the germline V gene, CDR1 is MNHEY and CDR2 is SMNVEV (reference sequence). The CDR3 is 13 amino acids. The CDR3 region is CASSLRTGGEQYF. DNA of the CDR3: TGTGCCAGCAGCCTTAGGACAGGAGGCGAGCAGTACTTC.

The chain joins TRBV28 to TRBJ1-5, with D possibly being TRBD1 (6 bases). Germline-derived CDR1 and CDR2 are MDHEN and SYDVKM. This CDR3 contains 17 residues. Trimming took off 7 bases at V and 2 bases at J, with 21 bases between the two ends. CDR3 DNA: TGTGCCAGCATCCGGGCAGGGGATACTTGGCGCAATCAGCCCCAGCATTTT. It codes for CASIRAGDTWRNQPQHF.

The J gene is TRBJ1-1, the V gene TRBV7-2; maybe TRBD1 (5 bases). Germline V CDR1 and CDR2: SGHTA, FQGNSA. The germline V and J ends were trimmed by 1 base and 5 bases, with 14 bases remaining between them. The CDR3 has 15 residues. The CDR3: CASSLGTKAGTEAFF. For the CDR3, the DNA is TGTGCCAGCAGCTTAGGGACAAAGGCTGGGACTGAAGCTTTCTTT.

The chain's CDR3 is CASSLGGQTQYF. As DNA, the CDR3 is TGTGCCAGCAGCTTAGGGGGCCAGACCCAGTACTTC. The chain links TRBV7-9 to TRBJ2-5; a weak D match, TRBD1 (5 bases). V gave up 1 base and J gave up 6 bases, with 6 bases separating them. The germline CDR1 and CDR2 sequences are SEHNR and FQNEAQ (reference sequence). This CDR3 comprises 12 residues.

This chain links TRBV5-1 with TRBJ2-7; D possibly corresponds to TRBD2 (6 bases). The germline V and J ends were trimmed by 0 bases and 5 bases, with 18 bases remaining between them. CDR3 length: 16 amino acids. Germline V CDR1 and CDR2: SGHRS, YFSETQ. The CDR3 is CASSLVGGRAGDEQYF. CDR3 DNA sequence: TGCGCCAGCAGCTTGGTAGGAGGGCGAGCTGGGGACGAGCAGTACTTC.

Of note for this clone: This sample also contains other DNA sequences that code for the same CDR3. CDR3 nucleotides: TGTGCTAGCCTAGACCATAGTGGATCACCCCTCCACTTT. This translates into CASLDHSGSPLHF. The J gene is TRBJ1-6, the V gene TRBV19; D remains ambiguous. This CDR3 contains 13 residues. CDR1 and CDR2 (germline): LNHDA, SQIVND (reference sequence). Using reference TRBV19 and TRBJ1-6 for the parts outside the CDR3, the full variable domain is DGGITQSPKYLFRKEGQNVTLSCEQNLNHDAMYWYRQDPGQGLRLIYYSQIVNDFQKGDIAEGYSVSREKKESFPLTVTSAQKNPTAFYLCASLDHSGSPLHFGNGTRLTVT.

The CDR3 loop reads CASSLRIGTGGEGLHGYTF. CDR3 DNA: TGTGCCAGCAGTCTTAGGATCGGGACAGGGGGCGAGGGGCTACATGGCTACACCTTC. The chain is built from TRBV27 and TRBJ1-2; 12 positions match TRBD1. CDR3 length: 19 amino acids. Trimming at V came to 5 bases and at J to 6 bases, leaving 19 bases not matched to a gene. Germline V CDR1 and CDR2: MNHEY, SMNVEV (reference sequence).

The V call is TRBV7-3, the J call TRBJ1-6; 7 bases align to TRBD1. This CDR3 spans 15 amino acids. CDR1 is SGHTA and CDR2 is FQGTGA in the germline V gene. V lost 4 bases, J lost 6 bases, and 6 bases stayed unmatched. The CDR3 sequence is CASSSQGVLNSPLHF. In DNA form, the CDR3 reads TGTGCCAGCAGCTCCCAGGGGGTCCTTAATTCACCCCTCCACTTT.

This clone has only one observation. V gene TRBV7-8 combines with J gene TRBJ1-5; maybe TRBD1 (5 bases). This CDR3 contains 15 residues. The germline V gene has CDR1 SGHVS and CDR2 FQNEAQ. Deletions cut 0 bases from V and 6 bases from J, with 12 bases between. The CDR3 DNA reads as TGTGCCAGCAGCTTAGCGGGGCAGGGAGGTCAGCCCCAGCATTTT. Its protein product is CASSLAGQGGQPQHF.

This rearrangement joins TRBV5-1 to TRBJ2-7; TRBD1 agrees at 10 bases. CDR3 length: 15 amino acids. Trimming took 3 bases from V and 1 from J; bases not matched to a gene: 4. Germline loops: CDR1 SGHRS, CDR2 YFSETQ. The CDR3 protein is CASSYWTGGSYEQYF. CDR3 in DNA: TGCGCCAGCAGCTACTGGACAGGGGGTTCCTACGAGCAGTACTTC.

This clone was recorded only once. J is TRBJ2-5 and V is TRBV19; D unresolved. The CDR3 is 13 residues long. Trimming took off 4 bases at V and 2 bases at J, with 8 bases between the two ends. Germline V gene lookup returns CDR1 LNHDA and CDR2 SQIVND (reference sequence). The CDR3 protein is CASSNLFQETQYF. The CDR3 bases are TGTGCCAGTAGTAATCTTTTTCAAGAGACCCAGTACTTC.

V is TRBV19 and J is TRBJ1-5; D gene uncertain. The germline CDR1 and CDR2 sequences are LNHDA and SQIVND (reference sequence). The V end was cut by 5 bases, the J end by 9 bases, with 11 bases between. The CDR3 length is 12 residues. In nucleotides, the CDR3 is TGTGCCAGTAGTGAGGCCGGGCGGCCCCAGCATTTT. Translating gives CASSEAGRPQHF.

V gene TRBV6-1 combines with J gene TRBJ2-3; D is ambiguous. This CDR3 has 16 residues. Trimming removed 3 bases at V and 0 bases at J, with 13 bases between. Germline V gives CDR1 MNHNS, CDR2 SASEGT. The CDR3 protein is CASSDQIFSSTDTQYF. The CDR3 DNA sequence: TGTGCCAGCAGTGATCAGATTTTTTCTAGCACAGATACGCAGTATTTT.

CDR3 amino acids: CASSYGAMNTEAFF. CDR3 in DNA: TGTGCCAGCAGTTACGGAGCCATGAACACTGAAGCTTTCTTT. The V and J genes are TRBV6-5 and TRBJ1-1; D gene uncertain. Trimming shortened V by 2 bases and J by 0 bases, and 7 bases separated the two germline ends. The CDR3 consists of 14 residues. CDR1 and CDR2 (germline): MNHEY, SVGAGI.